Below, 4 T cell receptor beta chains from the same sample are listed, as sequenced in a study of breast tumors, draining lymph nodes, adjacent tissues. The lymph nodes were axillary draining lymph nodes from breast cancer patients. TCRdb recomputed calls from the multiplex PCR reads with MiXCR, one row per CDR3 protein. The data hold approximately 150,000 distinct CDR3 sequences, with about 33% observed a single time. Sequenced sample: axillary lymph node tissue. These receptors all stem from a female donor with breast cancer. Some clones in this sample may be carry-over from other donors' samples.

This clonotype has only a few counts. The chain employs TRBV7-6 and TRBJ1-1, with 7 bases lining up with TRBD1. This CDR3 spans 13 amino acids. Germline V gives CDR1 SGHVS, CDR2 FNYEAQ. The ends lost 4 bases at V and 6 bases at J; junction bases unmatched: 5. Written as DNA, the CDR3 is TGTGCCAGCAGCTCCAGGGGGGGAGCTGAAGCTTTCTTT. Its protein is CASSSRGGAEAFF.

Worth noting for this clonotype: This may be a read error: a much more frequent sequence differs by one nucleotide. The gene calls are TRBV6-5 and TRBJ2-1; D is perhaps TRBD2 (7 bases). From germline, CDR1 is MNHEY and CDR2 SVGAGI. The ends were cut back, 10 bases at V and 7 bases at J, with 17 bases in the middle. CDR3 length: 13 amino acids. In DNA form, the CDR3 reads TGTGCCACCCGACGGGGGGCCTCAAATGAGCAGTTCTTC. Encoded protein: CATRRGASNEQFF.

The chain combines TRBV7-2 with TRBJ2-2; no clear D gene. CDR3 size: 13 residues. V lost 5 bases to trimming and J lost 6 bases, with 10 bases between them. In germline, CDR1 is SGHTA, CDR2 FQGNSA. DNA of the CDR3: TGTGCCAGCAGCCCCAGTTACGCCGGGGAGCTGTTTTTT. It yields the protein CASSPSYAGELFF.

This clonotype has a handful of counts. The chain recombines TRBV12-3 or TRBV12-4 with TRBJ1-1, with unresolved D. The CDR3 is 15 amino acids. V lost 4 bases and J lost 5, with 17 bases in between. The CDR3 bases are TGTGCCAGCAGTTCCCTTCGGGCCCCGAGAACTGAAGCTTTCTTT. It translates to CASSSLRAPRTEAFF.